This TCR beta chain appears in the sequencing data of a study of blood T cell repertoires in COVID-19. About the study: The cDNA or gDNA used as material had been derived from T cells, B-cell-depleted T cells, or PBMCs.

Participants' reported clinical history set cohort assignment. Exposed study participants had met a COVID-19 case within 2 weeks before entry. Germline V gives CDR1 MGHRA, CDR2 YSYEKL. The CDR3 is 14 amino acids. V lost 2 bases and J 5 bases, leaving 10 bases between the germline ends. Authors' processing steps: Amplification with reference gene primers provided the estimates of nucleated cell counts. Sequencing was performed with immunoSEQ multiplex PCR; in TCRdb, only in-frame clones are kept and a portion is missing. That table is the source of V, J and clone size, and D and trimming were worked out from the DNA. The repertoire holds 300,000 or so clones, with roughly 90% as singletons.

Material: PBMCs or T cells enriched from blood (not recorded which). The source is a woman between 50 and 59 years old who had been exposed to COVID-19. V usage is TRBV4-1 and J usage is TRBJ2-1; D is possibly TRBD1 (6 bases). The CDR3 loop reads CASSQPDRDNEQFF. Written as DNA, the CDR3 is TGCGCCAGCAGCCAACCGGACAGAGACAATGAGCAGTTCTTC.